The rows below give T cell receptor beta chains drawn from one sample of a study of blood T cell repertoires in COVID-19. Data came from immunoSEQ multiplex PCR; TCRdb stores just in-frame clones and leaves some out. The sample holds 320,000 or so clones, roughly 87% seen once. Sequencing input: PBMCs or T cells enriched from blood (not recorded which). These TCRs come from a woman aged 25 to 45 who had recovered from COVID-19. Each CDR3 is given with its conserved first and last residue. Clone size, where shown, is once, few, many, or a class for clones that have expanded.

size	V	J	CDR3
-	TRBV12-3/TRBV12-4	TRBJ1-6	CASSRPGRSPLHF
few	TRBV20-1	TRBJ1-2	CSASRTGEGETF
-	TRBV3-1/TRBV3-2	TRBJ2-3	CASSQAQGTDTQYF
-	TRBV6-5	TRBJ1-2	CASRYGEVYGYTF
-	TRBV7-8	TRBJ1-2	CASSLQGNNYGYTF
-	TRBV6-6	TRBJ2-7	CASRSGQSYEQYF
few	TRBV2	TRBJ2-2	CASSEIGQGTGELFF
-	TRBV5-8	TRBJ2-7	CASSLEGRGLDEQYF
-	TRBV5-4	TRBJ2-3	CASSAEGTSGHTDTQYF
-	TRBV5-1	TRBJ2-1	CASSWIPGQGDEQFF
-	TRBV28	TRBJ1-6	CASNTRGYNSPLHF
-	TRBV2	TRBJ2-5	CASSLLASWETQYF
-	TRBV30	TRBJ2-3	CAWSGAGGPTDTQYF
-	TRBV7-9	TRBJ2-3	CASSLATSGGDTQYF
-	TRBV3-1/TRBV3-2	TRBJ1-4	CASSQGQATNEKLFF
-	TRBV10-2	TRBJ1-5	CASSDRRSNQPQHF
-	TRBV5-1	TRBJ2-2	CASSLNSGATGELFF
once	TRBV7-2	TRBJ2-3	CASSLRTSGSDTQYF
-	TRBV6-5	TRBJ1-6	CASNLAGGSPLHF
-	TRBV7-2	TRBJ2-7	CASSPPTPYEQYF
-	TRBV11-2	TRBJ1-1	CASSSYTGVLNTEAFF
-	TRBV29-1	TRBJ1-5	CSVAENSNQPQHF
-	TRBV18	TRBJ1-5	CASSPETGEWQPQHF
-	TRBV12-5	TRBJ1-2	CASGSWTGLGYGYTF
once	TRBV6-5	TRBJ2-7	CASRRGNEQYF
once	TRBV2	TRBJ2-3	CASKQDSTDTQYF
-	TRBV24-1	TRBJ2-1	CATSEVAGGTSYNEQFF
-	TRBV5-6	TRBJ2-2	CASSLVGNTGELFF
-	TRBV24-1	TRBJ1-1	CATSGQGTEAFF
-	TRBV15	TRBJ2-7	CATRSLRQGSGWGEQYF
-	TRBV5-1	TRBJ2-5	CASSLDRGHQETQYF
-	TRBV10-1	TRBJ2-7	CASSRGAAGEQYF
-	TRBV5-1	TRBJ1-1	CASSPRLRNTEAFF
-	TRBV19	TRBJ1-5	CASQIGQGRGNQPQHF
-	TRBV7-9	TRBJ2-1	CASSLTLGGTYNEQFF
-	TRBV7-5	TRBJ1-4	CVRSLARQGYEKLFF
-	TRBV9	TRBJ2-7	CASSRTSTGYEQYF
-	TRBV19	TRBJ1-6	CASSIAGYGPNSPLHF
-	TRBV18	TRBJ1-1	CASSNRGTEAFF
-	TRBV28	TRBJ2-7	CASSSGQEYEQYF
-	TRBV3-1/TRBV3-2	TRBJ2-7	CASSQASGGADEQYF
-	TRBV24-1	TRBJ2-7	CATIRRGAGEQYF
once	TRBV27	TRBJ1-6	CASSLPPARVGRSSYNSPLHF
-	TRBV6-5	TRBJ2-5	CASSSASEFQETQYF
-	TRBV5-1	TRBJ2-7	CASTGRDGGAGEQYF
-	TRBV6-4	TRBJ1-2	CASSSGTGGLDGYTF
once	TRBV7-2	TRBJ2-5	CASSYLAGGRSETQYF
-	TRBV21-1	TRBJ1-1	CASSKVSDRGRNGVNTEAFF
-	TRBV7-9	TRBJ2-7	CASSPFQGSYEQYF
once	TRBV28	TRBJ2-3	CASSLLSTRESTDTQYF
-	TRBV15	TRBJ1-5	CATSPDARERMSAQHF
-	TRBV5-1	TRBJ1-3	CASSLDRVSGNTIYF
-	TRBV9	TRBJ1-1	CASSVEAGDRGSAFF
-	TRBV2	TRBJ1-2	CASTAGRGDYGYTF
-	TRBV27	TRBJ1-5	CASSGGRNQPQHF
-	TRBV3-1/TRBV3-2	TRBJ2-2	CASSQDGGRANTGELFF
-	TRBV24-1	TRBJ1-2	CATSDPLGAGLPLSF
once	TRBV9	TRBJ2-3	CASSSRWGQGGTDTQYF
-	TRBV5-5	TRBJ1-2	CASSLDTVNYGYTF
-	TRBV12-3/TRBV12-4	TRBJ2-5	CASSPREGETQYF